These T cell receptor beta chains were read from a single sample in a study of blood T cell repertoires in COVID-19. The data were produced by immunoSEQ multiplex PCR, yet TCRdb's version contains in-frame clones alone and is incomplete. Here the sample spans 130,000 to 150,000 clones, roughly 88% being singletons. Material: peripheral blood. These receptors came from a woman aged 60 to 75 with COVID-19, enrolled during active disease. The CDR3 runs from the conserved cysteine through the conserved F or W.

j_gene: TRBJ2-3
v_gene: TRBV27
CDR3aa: CASSLSPVLPDTQYF

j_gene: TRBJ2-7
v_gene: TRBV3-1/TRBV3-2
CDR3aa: CASSRGTRYEQYF

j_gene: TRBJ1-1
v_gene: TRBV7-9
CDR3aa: CASSLARENTEAFF

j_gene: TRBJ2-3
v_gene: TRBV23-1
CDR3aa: CASSQPPVGSGVPDTQYF

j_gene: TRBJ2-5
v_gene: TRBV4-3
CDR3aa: CASSQWSTSGQETQYF

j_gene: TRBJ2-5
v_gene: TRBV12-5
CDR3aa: CASGPGGLQETQYF

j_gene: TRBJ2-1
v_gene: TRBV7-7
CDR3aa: CASSSGTSGDVNEQFF

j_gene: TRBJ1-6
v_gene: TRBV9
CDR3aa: CASSVEGQYDSPLHF

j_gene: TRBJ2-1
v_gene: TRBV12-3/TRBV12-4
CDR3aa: CASSLGGGNEQFF

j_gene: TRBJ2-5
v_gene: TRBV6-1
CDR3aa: CASSEAMEGKETQYF

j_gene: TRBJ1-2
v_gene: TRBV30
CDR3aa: CAWSDSYGYTF

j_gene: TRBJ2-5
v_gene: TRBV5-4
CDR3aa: CASSTGLAREETQYF

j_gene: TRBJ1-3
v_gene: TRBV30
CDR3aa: CACSRGSGNTIYF

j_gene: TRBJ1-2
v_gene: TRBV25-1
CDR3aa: CASSGYGYTF

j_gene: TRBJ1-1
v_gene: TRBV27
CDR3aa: CASKSGGTEAFF